The rows below give T cell receptor beta chains drawn from one sample of a study of blood T cell repertoires in COVID-19. The protocol was immunoSEQ multiplex PCR, while the TCRdb copy is restricted to in-frame clones and leaves out a portion. The sample lists around 110,000 clones; around 86% were seen once. Sequenced sample: peripheral blood. The receptors shown here come from a man aged 40-50 years with acute or convalescent COVID-19. CDR3s include the opening cysteine and the closing phenylalanine or tryptophan. D genes are given only for firm matches. The size entry is marked missing in some rows and otherwise reads once, few, many or a size class.

d_call: NA; v_call: TRBV27; j_call: TRBJ2-6; clone_size: NA; cdr3_nt: TGTGCCAGTGGACTCTCTGGGGCCAACGTCCTGACTTTC; cdr3_aa: CASGLSGANVLTF
d_call: TRBD1; v_call: TRBV5-5; j_call: TRBJ2-5; clone_size: NA; cdr3_nt: TGTGCCAGCAGCTTTGGGGACAGGGGTGCAGAGACCCAGTACTTC; cdr3_aa: CASSFGDRGAETQYF
d_call: TRBD1; v_call: TRBV18; j_call: TRBJ1-4; clone_size: NA; cdr3_nt: TGTGCCAGCTCACCACGGGACAGGGATGAAAAACTGTTTTTT; cdr3_aa: CASSPRDRDEKLFF
d_call: TRBD1; v_call: TRBV30; j_call: TRBJ1-1; clone_size: NA; cdr3_nt: TGTGCCTGGAGTGTTTTAGGATGGGACAGGAACACTGAAGCTTTCTTT; cdr3_aa: CAWSVLGWDRNTEAFF
d_call: TRBD1; v_call: TRBV5-1; j_call: TRBJ1-1; clone_size: NA; cdr3_nt: TGCGCCAGCGGCTTGGGACAGCCAAACACTGAAGCTTTCTTT; cdr3_aa: CASGLGQPNTEAFF
d_call: NA; v_call: TRBV6-2/TRBV6-3; j_call: TRBJ1-6; clone_size: NA; cdr3_nt: TGTGCCAGCAGTTACAGTCAGGGTGGTGGTTCACCCCTCCACTTT; cdr3_aa: CASSYSQGGGSPLHF
d_call: TRBD2; v_call: TRBV30; j_call: TRBJ2-5; clone_size: once; cdr3_nt: TGTGCCTGGAGTGACCCGACTAGCGGGGTTTATACCCAGTACTTC; cdr3_aa: CAWSDPTSGVYTQYF
d_call: TRBD2; v_call: TRBV15; j_call: TRBJ2-1; clone_size: NA; cdr3_nt: TGTGCCACCAGCAGGGGACTAGCGGGAGCCAGTGAGCAGTTCTTC; cdr3_aa: CATSRGLAGASEQFF
d_call: TRBD1; v_call: TRBV5-6; j_call: TRBJ1-2; clone_size: NA; cdr3_nt: TGTGCCAGCAGCTCGGGACAGGGAGGCGACTATGGCTACACCTTC; cdr3_aa: CASSSGQGGDYGYTF
d_call: TRBD2; v_call: TRBV7-9; j_call: TRBJ2-7; clone_size: NA; cdr3_nt: TGTGCCAGCAGCTCGGGACTAGCGGGGTTCTACGAGCAGTACTTC; cdr3_aa: CASSSGLAGFYEQYF
d_call: NA; v_call: TRBV2; j_call: TRBJ1-1; clone_size: NA; cdr3_nt: TGTGCCAGCAGTGAATTACTGATAAACACTGAAGCTTTCTTT; cdr3_aa: CASSELLINTEAFF
d_call: TRBD1; v_call: TRBV6-5; j_call: TRBJ1-1; clone_size: NA; cdr3_nt: TGTGCCAGCAGGCGGGACAGGGAAATGAACACTGAAGCTTTCTTT; cdr3_aa: CASRRDREMNTEAFF
d_call: TRBD1; v_call: TRBV12-5; j_call: TRBJ1-2; clone_size: NA; cdr3_nt: TGTGCTAGTGGTTTGATGGGACAGGGTGGCTATGGCTACACCTTC; cdr3_aa: CASGLMGQGGYGYTF
d_call: TRBD2; v_call: TRBV18; j_call: TRBJ2-3; clone_size: NA; cdr3_nt: TGTGCCAGCTCACGCGGGAGGGCAGATACGCAGTATTTT; cdr3_aa: CASSRGRADTQYF
d_call: NA; v_call: TRBV5-6; j_call: TRBJ1-4; clone_size: NA; cdr3_nt: TGTGCCAGCAGCCCAGATTTGGCTAATGAAAAACTGTTTTTT; cdr3_aa: CASSPDLANEKLFF
d_call: NA; v_call: TRBV4-1; j_call: TRBJ1-5; clone_size: NA; cdr3_nt: TGCGCCAGCAGCCAAGCCCCTTTTCAGCCCCAGCATTTT; cdr3_aa: CASSQAPFQPQHF
d_call: TRBD1; v_call: TRBV29-1; j_call: TRBJ1-5; clone_size: NA; cdr3_nt: TGCAGCGTTAGGGTAACAGGGGGTGAACCCCAGCATTTT; cdr3_aa: CSVRVTGGEPQHF